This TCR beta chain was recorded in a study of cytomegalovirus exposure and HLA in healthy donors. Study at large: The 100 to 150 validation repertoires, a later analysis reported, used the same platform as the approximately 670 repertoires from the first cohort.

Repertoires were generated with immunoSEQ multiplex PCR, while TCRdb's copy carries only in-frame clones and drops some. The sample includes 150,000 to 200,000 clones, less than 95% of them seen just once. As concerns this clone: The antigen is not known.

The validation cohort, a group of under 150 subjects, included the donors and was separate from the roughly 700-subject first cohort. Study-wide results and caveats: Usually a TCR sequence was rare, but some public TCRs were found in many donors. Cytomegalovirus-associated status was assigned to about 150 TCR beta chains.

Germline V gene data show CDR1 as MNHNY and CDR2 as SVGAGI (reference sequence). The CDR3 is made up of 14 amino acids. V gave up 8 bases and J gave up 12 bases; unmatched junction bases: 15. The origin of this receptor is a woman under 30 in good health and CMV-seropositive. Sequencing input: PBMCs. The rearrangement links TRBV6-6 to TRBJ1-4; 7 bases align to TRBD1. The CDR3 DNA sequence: TGTGCCAGCTCATTAACCGGGACAGCCGTTGAACTGTTTTTT. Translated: CASSLTGTAVELFF.